What follows are 25 T cell receptor beta chains derived from one specimen sequenced in a study of shared clonotypes between healthy human individuals. The table came from immunoSEQ multiplex PCR; TCRdb's copy has only in-frame clones and leaves some out. The sample shows millions of clones, about 93% of them seen only once. CD45RO-negative, CCR7-selected cells formed the naive CD8 fraction, which excluded terminally differentiated effector memory CD45RA+ cells. The source material was naive CD8+ T cells from PBMCs. The receptors stem from a man aged 18 to 29 in good health. Some clones in this sample may be carry-over from other donors' samples.

As concerns this clone: At the DNA level, this CDR3 is encoded by other sequences in the same sample as well. The chain combines TRBV4-1 with TRBJ2-7; D gene ambiguous. Between the trimmed V and J ends, which lost 1 base and 1 base, there was a span of 2 bases. The CDR3 has 12 residues. Germline V gene sequence: CDR1 MGHRA, CDR2 YSYEKL. The CDR3 nucleotides read TGCGCCAGCAGCCAAGGGTCCTACGAGCAGTACTTC. This encodes CASSQGSYEQYF.

The genes are TRBV13 and TRBJ2-3; no reliable D call. The CDR3 length is 13 residues. The V gene lost 2 bases and the J gene lost 1 base, with 4 bases spanning the gap. In germline, CDR1 is PRHDT, CDR2 FYEKMQ (reference sequence). The CDR3 sequence is CASSLPGTDTQYF. Written as DNA, the CDR3 is TGTGCCAGCAGCTTACCCGGCACAGATACGCAGTATTTT.

This rearrangement joins TRBV28 to TRBJ2-1, with no clear D. Trimming took 6 bases from V and 8 from J, leaving 8 bases between them. The CDR3 totals 11 residues. The germline CDR1 and CDR2 sequences are MDHEN and SYDVKM. The CDR3 nucleotides are TGTGCCAGCAGCCACAGCGATGAGCAGTTCTTC. Its translation is CASSHSDEQFF.

A remark on this clone: This may stem from a read error, because a much larger clone lies one nucleotide away. This rearrangement joins TRBV7-2 to TRBJ1-5; D is uncertain. Trimming stripped 1 base from V and 0 bases from J, with 1 base between. CDR1 and CDR2 from the germline V gene are SGHTA and FQGNSA. The CDR3 consists of 13 residues. Here the CDR3 reads CASSLDSNQPQHF. In nucleotides, the CDR3 is TGTGCCAGCAGCTTAGATAGCAATCAGCCCCAGCATTTT.

This clone has a handful of counts. The V gene is TRBV6-5, the J gene TRBJ2-1, with 10 bases aligning to TRBD2. V dropped 8 bases and J dropped 6; count of bases not matched to a gene: 4. The CDR3 runs 13 residues. Germline lookup yields CDR1 MNHEY and CDR2 SVGAGI. CDR3 protein: CASGLAGANEQFF. CDR3 bases: TGTGCCAGCGGCCTAGCGGGAGCCAATGAGCAGTTCTTC.

V usage is TRBV5-6 and J usage is TRBJ2-6, with a weak D call TRBD1 (5 bases). Germline V gene lookup returns CDR1 SGHDT and CDR2 YYEEEE. Between the trimmed V and J ends, which lost 5 bases and 9 bases, there was a span of 15 bases. The CDR3 is 14 amino acids. The DNA of the CDR3 is TGTGCCAGCAGGCCTATTACAGGCCTCAACGTCCTGACTTTC. Encoded protein: CASRPITGLNVLTF.

The chain employs TRBV19 and TRBJ2-2, with TRBD1 as a possible D gene (6 bases). V gave up 5 bases and J gave up 4 bases, with 11 bases separating them. Germline-derived CDR1 and CDR2 are LNHDA and SQIVND (reference sequence). The CDR3 runs to 14 residues. CDR3 nucleotide sequence: TGTGCCAGTAGTCCCGGACAGTCCACCGGGGAGCTGTTTTTT. Translation: CASSPGQSTGELFF.

The rearrangement uses TRBV9 and TRBJ1-2; 8 nucleotides line up with TRBD1. V gave up 5 bases and J gave up 4 bases; unmatched junction bases: 7. The CDR3 runs to 14 residues. CDR1 is SGDLS, CDR2 YYNGEE, per germline. The CDR3, as DNA: TGTGCCAGCAGAACCGCCGGGACAGGCTATGGCTACACCTTC. Residues: CASRTAGTGYGYTF. The variable domain in full, with the rest retrieved from reference TRBV9 and TRBJ1-2, is DSGVTQTPKHLITATGQRVTLRCSPRSGDLSVYWYQQSLDQGLQFLIQYYNGEERAKGNILERFSAQQFPDLHSELNLSSLELGDSALYFCASRTAGTGYGYTFGSGTRLTVV.

The V and J genes are TRBV14 and TRBJ2-7; D is unresolved. The germline V gene encodes CDR1 SGHDN and CDR2 FVKESK. The V gene lost 6 bases and the J gene lost 0 bases, with 12 bases spanning the gap. The CDR3 extends over 14 amino acids. DNA for the CDR3: TGTGCCAGCAGTGTCCCCGGATTCTCCTACGAGCAGTACTTC. Residues: CASSVPGFSYEQYF.

The chain carries TRBV15 and TRBJ2-3, with D hard to call. Germline V gives CDR1 LNHNV, CDR2 YYDKDF (reference sequence). The CDR3 contains 12 residues. V was cut by 6 bases and J by 6 bases, with 10 bases left in between. The CDR3: CATRDHLDTQYF. In nucleotides, the CDR3 is TGTGCCACCAGGGACCATCTGGATACGCAGTATTTT.

The gene calls are TRBV5-1 and TRBJ2-7; 8 bases are shared with TRBD2. This CDR3 has 15 residues. The germline CDR1 and CDR2 sequences are SGHRS and YFSETQ. J lost 2 bases, V lost 2 bases, and 6 bases had no gene match. DNA of the CDR3: TGCGCCAGCAGCTTCGGAGCGGGAGTTACCTACGAGCAGTACTTC. Its translation is CASSFGAGVTYEQYF.

The chain recombines TRBV7-9 with TRBJ2-7; D is ambiguous. CDR1 and CDR2 (germline): SEHNR, FQNEAQ (reference sequence). V was trimmed by 6 bases and J by 3 bases, leaving 12 bases between them. The length of the CDR3 is 13 residues. The CDR3: CASSYTEDYEQYF. CDR3 coding DNA: TGTGCCAGCAGTTATACAGAAGACTACGAGCAGTACTTC.

The rearrangement links TRBV9 to TRBJ2-3; maybe TRBD1 (5 bases). The length of the CDR3 is 14 residues. The germline V and J ends were trimmed by 3 bases and 0 bases, with 8 bases remaining between them. The germline CDR1 and CDR2 sequences are SGDLS and YYNGEE. The CDR3 DNA follows: TGTGCCAGCAGCGCCAGACAGAGCACAGATACGCAGTATTTT. Translation gives CASSARQSTDTQYF.

The V gene is TRBV7-8, the J gene TRBJ2-7; 8 bases agree with TRBD1. This CDR3 spans 15 amino acids. CDR1 and CDR2 from the germline V gene are SGHVS and FQNEAQ. Trimming cost V 5 bases and J 4 bases; bases outside gene matches: 10. The CDR3 reads CASSQTGTGGYEQYF. The CDR3 bases are TGTGCCAGCAGCCAAACCGGGACAGGTGGTTACGAGCAGTACTTC.

V usage is TRBV27 and J usage is TRBJ2-6; no definite D call. The V and J ends lost 4 bases and 2 bases respectively, with 6 bases between them. The germline V gene has CDR1 MNHEY and CDR2 SMNVEV (reference sequence). This CDR3 is built from 14 residues. The CDR3 spells CASSSWPGANVLTF. The CDR3 coding sequence is TGTGCCAGCAGTTCGTGGCCTGGGGCCAACGTCCTGACTTTC. Full variable domain (remainder filled in from reference TRBV27 and TRBJ2-6): EAQVTQNPRYLITVTGKKLTVTCSQNMNHEYMSWYRQDPGLGLRQIYYSMNVEVTDKGDVPEGYKVSRKEKRNFPLILESPSPNQTSLYFCASSSWPGANVLTFGAGSRLTVL.

This clone was recorded once. The CDR3 here is CASSQSRQQVPYNEQFF. CDR3 coding DNA: TGCGCCAGCAGTCAATCTAGACAGCAGGTACCCTACAATGAGCAGTTCTTC. This chain links TRBV23-1 with TRBJ2-1; perhaps TRBD1 as D (5 bases). TRBV23-1 is annotated as an ORF whose role is uncertain. This CDR3 spans 17 amino acids. V lost 0 bases, J lost 2 bases, and 14 bases lay in between.

The V and J genes are TRBV7-9 and TRBJ2-3; D tentatively fits TRBD1 or TRBD2 (5 bases each). Trimming shortened V by 4 bases and J by 2 bases, and 13 bases separated the two germline ends. Germline CDR1 is SEHNR and CDR2 is FQNEAQ (reference sequence). The CDR3 extends over 15 amino acids. The CDR3 DNA sequence: TGTGCCAGCAGCTCCCGGGACGAACACACAGATACGCAGTATTTT. Its protein product is CASSSRDEHTDTQYF. The entire variable domain, with the rest obtained from reference TRBV7-9 and TRBJ2-3, is as follows: DTGVSQNPRHKITKRGQNVTFRCDPISEHNRLYWYRQTLGQGPEFLTYFQNEAQLEKSRLLSDRFSAERPKGSFSTLEIQRTEQGDSAMYLCASSSRDEHTDTQYFGPGTRLTVL.

The chain carries TRBV6-1 and TRBJ2-2, with D possibly matching TRBD1 (5 bases). Trimming shortened V by 7 bases and J by 8 bases, and 8 bases separated the two germline ends. The CDR3 runs to 11 residues. CDR1 is MNHNS, CDR2 SASEGT, per germline. This chain's CDR3 is CASTQGGELFF. The CDR3 DNA reads TGTGCCAGCACTCAGGGAGGGGAGCTGTTTTTT.

The chain employs TRBV28 and TRBJ1-2; possible D gene TRBD1, 5 bases. This CDR3 has 14 residues. V lost 6 bases and J lost 6, with 17 bases in between. Germline V gene lookup returns CDR1 MDHEN and CDR2 SYDVKM. CDR3 in DNA: TGTGCCAGCAGGACCCGGGGGGGGTATCATGGCTACACCTTC. Its translation: CASRTRGGYHGYTF.

This chain joins TRBV7-9 and TRBJ2-1; 7 bases line up with TRBD2. The CDR3 totals 17 residues. The germline CDR1 and CDR2 sequences are SEHNR and FQNEAQ (reference sequence). V gave up 1 base and J gave up 6 bases; unmatched junction bases: 12. CDR3 region: CASSLGGWREIRNEQFF. CDR3 nucleotides: TGTGCCAGCAGCTTAGGAGGTTGGCGGGAGATTCGCAATGAGCAGTTCTTC.

CDR3 DNA sequence: TGTGCCAGCAGCTTCACAGGGGCCGGGACCCGCGGATACGAGCAGTACTTC. Its translation is CASSFTGAGTRGYEQYF. The chain combines TRBV7-9 with TRBJ2-7, with 7 bases matching TRBD1. With 3 bases clipped from V and 4 bases from J, the junction kept 15 bases outside the gene matches. Germline CDR1 is SEHNR and CDR2 is FQNEAQ (reference sequence). The CDR3 runs to 17 residues.

The chain carries TRBV28 and TRBJ2-7; 8 nucleotides line up with TRBD2. Per germline, CDR1 MDHEN and CDR2 SYDVKM. Trimming at V came to 6 bases and at J to 5 bases, leaving 12 bases not matched to a gene. This CDR3 contains 15 residues. The CDR3 here is CASSDPGLVVNEQYF. CDR3 DNA: TGTGCCAGCAGCGACCCGGGACTAGTTGTGAACGAGCAGTACTTC. Complete variable domain (other parts from reference TRBV28 and TRBJ2-7): DVKVTQSSRYLVKRTGEKVFLECVQDMDHENMFWYRQDPGLGLRLIYFSYDVKMKEKGDIPEGYSVSREKKERFSLILESASTNQTSMYLCASSDPGLVVNEQYFGPGTRLTVT.

V gene TRBV10-2 combines with J gene TRBJ1-1; no firm D call. Per germline, CDR1 WSHSY and CDR2 SAAADI. V lost 5 bases and J lost 4, with 11 bases in between. CDR3 length equals 13 residues. CDR3 bases: TGCGCCAGCAGTACGGGTTTAGGCACTGAAGCTTTCTTT. Amino acids: CASSTGLGTEAFF.

In the case of this clone: The same CDR3 is also encoded by other DNA sequences in this sample. The rearrangement links TRBV7-8 to TRBJ2-2; tentatively, D is TRBD2 (6 bases). This CDR3 region has 13 residues. Germline V CDR1 and CDR2: SGHVS, FQNEAQ. Between the trimmed V and J ends, which lost 5 bases and 4 bases, there was a span of 8 bases. The CDR3 loop is CASSLGGTGELFF. CDR3 bases: TGTGCCAGCAGCCTCGGGGGCACCGGGGAGCTGTTTTTT.

This chain uses TRBV30 with TRBJ2-7, with a possible D match to TRBD1 (7 bases). V was trimmed by 0 bases and J by 2 bases, leaving 14 bases between them. Germline CDR1 reads GTSNPN; CDR2 reads SVGIG (reference sequence). This CDR3 is built from 15 residues. The CDR3 is CAWSVEGALAYEQYF. Here the CDR3 DNA reads TGTGCCTGGAGTGTGGAGGGGGCTCTAGCCTACGAGCAGTACTTC.